Below, 15 T cell receptor beta chains from the same sample are listed, as sequenced in a study of human T cells and chemical hapten exposure (dated by TCRdb to the early 2020s). What the time point label conveys for this sample: patch test 3, about 24 weeks after DPC sensitization. This sample's treatment or condition label indicates: therapeutic diphenylcyclopropenone sensitization with weekly scalp DPC. To prepare the library, RACE was applied. Sequencing was performed on a NextSeq 500. TCRdb reran the public reads through fastp at Q25 and MiXCR, keeping productive beta chains. When rows share a CDR3 protein, they turn into one entry using the most common DNA and genes. For this sample there are more than 70,000 distinct CDR3 sequences; approximately 10% appear just once. Approximately 0.99% of the sample lies in the top ten. The material sequenced was whole blood, taken in connection with sensitization to the hapten diphenylcyclopropenone (DPC). The receptor set was obtained from a woman aged 30 to 39 with alopecia areata. Some clones in this sample may be carry-over from other donors' samples.

This clonotype was recorded at least ten times. This sequence joins TRBV18 and TRBJ1-5; 8 bases fit TRBD1. With V trimmed by 2 bases and J by 1 base, 4 bases remained unmatched. CDR3 length equals 16 residues. Germline loops: CDR1 KGHSH, CDR2 LQKENI. CDR3 nucleotide sequence: TGTGCCAGCTCACCAAACGGACAGGGAAGCAATCAGCCCCAGCATTTT. Its protein product is CASSPNGQGSNQPQHF.

This clonotype was seen at least ten times. In DNA form, the CDR3 reads TGTGCCAGCAGCGTTTCGGGAGATACCACAAATGAGCAGTTCTTC. Its protein product is CASSVSGDTTNEQFF. The chain is built from TRBV9 and TRBJ2-1; maybe TRBD2 (6 bases). Germline values: CDR1 SGDLS, CDR2 YYNGEE. The CDR3 spans 15 residues. Trimming took off 2 bases at V and 7 bases at J, with 16 bases between the two ends.

This clonotype came up many times. This chain joins TRBV3-1 and TRBJ1-6; 7 nucleotides agree with TRBD1. The V gene end was trimmed by 3 bases and the J gene end by 9 bases; junction bases not matched to a gene: 8. This CDR3 is 15 amino acids long. Germline V gene data show CDR1 as LGHDT and CDR2 as YNNKEL (reference sequence). The CDR3 coding sequence is TGTGCCAGCAGCCAGGGTCATGAGGGGGCTTCACCCCTCCACTTT. This translates into CASSQGHEGASPLHF. Supplemented by reference TRBV3-1 and TRBJ1-6, the full variable domain reads DTAVSQTPKYLVTQMGNDKSIKCEQNLGHDTMYWYKQDSKKFLKIMFSYNNKELIINETVPNRFSPKSPDKAHLNLHINSLELGDSAVYFCASSQGHEGASPLHFGNGTRLTVT.

The rearrangement joins TRBV28 to TRBJ1-1, with 7 bases aligning to TRBD1. The junction had 5 bases not matched to a gene; V was cut back by 5 bases and J by 5 bases. Germline V gene sequence: CDR1 MDHEN, CDR2 SYDVKM. CDR3 length: 13 residues. This CDR3 is CASSGQVVTEAFF. The CDR3 DNA follows: TGTGCCAGCAGTGGACAGGTTGTGACTGAAGCTTTCTTT.

This clonotype has more than one count but fewer than ten. The chain links TRBV6-1 to TRBJ2-3, with TRBD1 matching over 8 bases. The germline gives CDR1 MNHNS, CDR2 SASEGT. V gave up 8 bases and J gave up 6 bases; unmatched junction bases: 10. This CDR3 is built from 14 residues. This CDR3 is CASVGTGGGDTQYF. CDR3 nucleotides: TGTGCCAGCGTCGGGACAGGCGGTGGGGATACGCAGTATTTT.

The rearrangement links TRBV28 to TRBJ2-4, with 8 bases fitting TRBD2. V gave up 7 bases and J gave up 13 bases; unmatched junction bases: 6. This CDR3 is 11 amino acids long. Germline assignment: CDR1 MDHEN and CDR2 SYDVKM. CDR3 nucleotide sequence: TGTGCCAGCAATTCCGGACTAGCCCAGTACTTC. Translated: CASNSGLAQYF.

In its sample, this clonotype was seen many times. Here the CDR3 reads CASSLRPGVGQPQHF. The CDR3, as DNA: TGTGCCAGCAGCTTAAGGCCAGGGGTCGGGCAGCCCCAGCATTTT. The chain carries TRBV5-6 and TRBJ1-5, with D tentatively TRBD1 (6 bases). This CDR3 spans 15 amino acids. In germline, CDR1 is SGHDT, CDR2 YYEEEE. V was shortened by 2 bases and J by 7 bases, with 16 bases between the two germline ends.

This clonotype was observed many times. The chain is built from TRBV12-3 or TRBV12-4 and TRBJ2-1, with D unclear. V was pared by 8 bases and J by 8 bases, with 13 bases between. This CDR3 spans 12 amino acids. In DNA form, the CDR3 reads TGTGCCAGCTCCCCCCAGCCCTATGAGCAGTTCTTC. Its protein product is CASSPQPYEQFF.

This clonotype has only a few counts. This rearrangement joins TRBV18 to TRBJ1-1, with D maybe TRBD1 (6 bases). The CDR3 runs 13 residues. Germline lookup yields CDR1 KGHSH and CDR2 LQKENI. The V end lost 0 bases, the J end lost 7 bases, and 9 bases lay between the germline ends. The CDR3 loop reads CASSPPGTHEAFF. The CDR3 region has the DNA TGTGCCAGCTCACCACCAGGGACACATGAAGCTTTCTTT.

V is TRBV28 and J is TRBJ2-3, with 11 bases lining up with TRBD2. The germline CDR1 and CDR2 sequences are MDHEN and SYDVKM. Unmatched junction bases numbered 4, after V lost 7 bases and J lost 4 bases. CDR3 length: 14 amino acids. CDR3 in DNA: TGTGCCAGCATTAGCGGGGGGGGTGCAGATACGCAGTATTTT. This gives the protein CASISGGGADTQYF.

This clonotype came up once. This sequence joins TRBV27 and TRBJ1-5; TRBD1 aligns across 12 bases. The CDR3 is made up of 16 amino acids. V gave up 6 bases and J gave up 2 bases; unmatched junction bases: 5. Germline CDR1 and CDR2: MNHEY and SMNVEV (reference sequence). The chain's CDR3 is CASRGQGALGNQPQHF. The CDR3 nucleotides read TGTGCCAGCAGGGGACAGGGGGCGTTGGGCAATCAGCCCCAGCATTTT.

This clonotype was counted between two and nine times. The chain has TRBV20-1 and TRBJ2-7; 8 nucleotides match TRBD1. Unmatched junction bases numbered 12, after V lost 6 bases and J lost 5 bases. The CDR3 has 14 amino acids. Germline CDR1 reads DFQATT; CDR2 reads SNEGSKA (reference sequence). DNA for the CDR3: TGCAGTGCCATAAACAGGGGGTCGGGCGACGAGCAGTACTTC. As protein: CSAINRGSGDEQYF.

In its sample, this clonotype was seen many times. CDR3 DNA sequence: TGTGCCAGCTCACCATCCCCCGCTCTGGCCCAGCCCCAGCATTTT. Translation: CASSPSPALAQPQHF. The V gene is TRBV18, the J gene TRBJ1-5; D remains unclear. V dropped 2 bases and J dropped 7 bases, with 15 bases sitting between them. The V gene's germline CDR1 is KGHSH and CDR2 LQKENI. The CDR3 totals 15 residues.

This clonotype was seen a handful of times. The V call is TRBV12-3 or TRBV12-4, the J call TRBJ2-3; 8 bases fit TRBD2. The CDR3 is made up of 16 amino acids. J was trimmed by 2 bases and V by 2 bases; bases with no gene match: 6. The CDR3 sequence: CASSLFGGGNTDTQYF. Written as DNA, the CDR3 is TGTGCCAGCAGTTTATTCGGGGGGGGAAACACAGATACGCAGTATTTT.

This clonotype was found many times. One junction end disagrees with the germline gene, perhaps due to a read error. The chain links TRBV4-1 to TRBJ2-2; 7 bases match TRBD2. From germline, CDR1 is MGHRA and CDR2 YSYEKL. The CDR3 loop spans 15 amino acids. The CDR3 DNA is TGCGCCAGCACCCAAACGTTGGGGGGGACCGGGGAGCTGTTTTTT. Translated, it gives CASTQTLGGTGELFF.